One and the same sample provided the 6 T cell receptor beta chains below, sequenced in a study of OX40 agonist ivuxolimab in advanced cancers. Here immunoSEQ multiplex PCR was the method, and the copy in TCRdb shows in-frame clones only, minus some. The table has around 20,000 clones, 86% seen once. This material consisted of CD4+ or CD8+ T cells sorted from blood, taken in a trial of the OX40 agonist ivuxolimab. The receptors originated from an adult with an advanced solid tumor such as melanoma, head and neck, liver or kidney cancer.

This chain's CDR3 is CASGGTSEKYEQYF. The CDR3 nucleotides read TGTGCCAGTGGGGGGACTAGCGAGAAATACGAGCAGTACTTC. V is TRBV28 and J is TRBJ2-7; 10 nucleotides align to TRBD2. Trimming cost V 9 bases and J 4 bases; bases outside gene matches: 9. The CDR3 contains 14 residues. The germline gives CDR1 MDHEN, CDR2 SYDVKM.

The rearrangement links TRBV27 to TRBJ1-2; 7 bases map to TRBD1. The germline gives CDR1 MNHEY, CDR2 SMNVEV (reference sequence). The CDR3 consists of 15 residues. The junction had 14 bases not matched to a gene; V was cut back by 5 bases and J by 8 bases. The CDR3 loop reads CASSPGQAARGGYTF. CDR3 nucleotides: TGTGCCAGCAGTCCAGGACAGGCCGCTCGGGGGGGCTACACCTTC.

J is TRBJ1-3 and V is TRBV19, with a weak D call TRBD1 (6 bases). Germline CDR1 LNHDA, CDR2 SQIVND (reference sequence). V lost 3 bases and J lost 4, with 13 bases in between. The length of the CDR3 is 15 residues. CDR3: CASSITGASGNTIYF. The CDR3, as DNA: TGTGCCAGTAGTATCACGGGGGCCTCCGGAAACACCATATATTTT.

The CDR3 coding sequence is TGCAGCGTTCGGGGACTAGCGGGAGGTGCCTACGAGCAGTACTTC. The encoded protein is CSVRGLAGGAYEQYF. V is TRBV29-1 and J is TRBJ2-7, with 15 bases that match TRBD2. The germline gives CDR1 SQVTM, CDR2 ANQGSEA. This CDR3 is 15 amino acids long. V shed 5 bases, J shed 2 bases, and the junction held 4 bases outside the gene matches.

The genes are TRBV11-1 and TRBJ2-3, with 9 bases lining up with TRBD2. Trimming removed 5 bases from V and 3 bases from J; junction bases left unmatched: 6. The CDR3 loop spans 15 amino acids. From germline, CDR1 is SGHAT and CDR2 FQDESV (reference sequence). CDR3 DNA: TGTGCCAGCAGCCCCGGGACTAGCAGGACAGATACGCAGTATTTT. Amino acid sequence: CASSPGTSRTDTQYF.

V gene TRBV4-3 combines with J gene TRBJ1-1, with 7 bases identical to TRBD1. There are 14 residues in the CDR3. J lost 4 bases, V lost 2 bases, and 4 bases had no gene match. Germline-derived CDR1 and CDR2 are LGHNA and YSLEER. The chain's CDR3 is CASSQTGARTEAFF. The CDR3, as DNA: TGCGCCAGCAGCCAAACAGGGGCCCGCACTGAAGCTTTCTTT.